This T cell receptor (beta chain) was sequenced during a study of T cells in localized non-small cell lung cancer. Findings and limits, study-wide: Appearances in adjacent lung were noted for a median approximately 52 of the top 100 tumor clones.

V gave up 3 bases and J gave up 4 bases, with 12 bases separating them. There are 15 residues in the CDR3. The germline CDR1 and CDR2 sequences are MDHEN and SYDVKM. Sequencing used immunoSEQ multiplex PCR; TCRdb keeps in-frame clones, though not all of them. The sample records around 91,000 clones, 80% to 90% being singletons. Comment on this clone: The antigen remains unidentified.

This sequence originates from a man between 40 and 70 years old with stage I squamous cell lung carcinoma. The sample was peripheral blood, taken before any cancer treatment. V usage is TRBV28 and J usage is TRBJ1-4, with no clear D. The CDR3 loop reads CASSLPTSGNEKLFF. The CDR3 nucleotides are TGTGCCAGCAGTTTGCCGACATCGGGTAATGAAAAACTGTTTTTT. The full variable domain, rest sourced from reference TRBV28 and TRBJ1-4, is DVKVTQSSRYLVKRTGEKVFLECVQDMDHENMFWYRQDPGLGLRLIYFSYDVKMKEKGDIPEGYSVSREKKERFSLILESASTNQTSMYLCASSLPTSGNEKLFFGSGTQLSVL.